The 12 T cell receptor beta chains presented below share a single source sample, sequenced in a study of cytomegalovirus exposure and HLA in healthy donors. The PCR ran on 60 Vbeta and 13 Jbeta primers. Clones were sequenced by immunoSEQ multiplex PCR, and TCRdb holds only the in-frame ones, with some missing. Here the sample table reports 38,000 or so clones. The sample consisted of PBMCs. The origin of the receptors is a young man in good health and CMV-seronegative.

CDR3 protein: CSAGGETQYF. CDR3 in DNA: TGCAGCGCAGGAGGAGAGACCCAGTACTTC. The rearrangement uses TRBV29-1 and TRBJ2-5; D might be TRBD2 (5 bases). This CDR3 region has 10 residues. Per germline, CDR1 SQVTM and CDR2 ANQGSEA. V was shortened by 7 bases and J by 4 bases, with 7 bases between the two germline ends. The whole variable domain, remainder taken from reference TRBV29-1 and TRBJ2-5, is SAVISQKPSRDICQRGTSLTIQCQVDSQVTMMFWYRQQPGQSLTLIATANQGSEATYESGFVIDKFPISRPNLTFSTLTVSNMSPEDSSIYLCSAGGETQYFGPGTRLLVL.

The chain has TRBV7-6 and TRBJ2-1, with 8 bases that match TRBD2. CDR3 length: 15 residues. V lost 2 bases and J lost 8; bases outside the gene matches: 8. Germline assignment: CDR1 SGHVS and CDR2 FNYEAQ. The CDR3 sequence is CASSLRGLGNDEQFF. CDR3 in DNA: TGTGCCAGCAGCTTAAGGGGACTAGGAAACGATGAGCAGTTCTTC. Filled out from reference TRBV7-6 and TRBJ2-1, the complete variable domain reads GAGVSQSPRYKVTKRGQDVALRCDPISGHVSLYWYRQALGQGPEFLTYFNYEAQQDKSGLPNDRFSAERPEGSISTLTIQRTEQRDSAMYRCASSLRGLGNDEQFFGPGTRLTVL.

The V gene is TRBV2, the J gene TRBJ1-2; D call uncertain. Germline V gives CDR1 SNHLY, CDR2 FYNNEI. The V end lost 0 bases, the J end lost 8 bases, and 13 bases lay between the germline ends. This CDR3 region has 14 residues. The CDR3 sequence is CASSEAGSVIGYTF. CDR3 nucleotide sequence: TGTGCCAGCAGTGAAGCTGGCTCCGTAATCGGCTACACCTTC.

The V gene is TRBV4-3, the J gene TRBJ1-2; D unresolved. Per the germline V gene, CDR1 is LGHNA and CDR2 is YSLEER. Trimming pared 1 base from V and 2 bases from J, leaving 11 bases between. The CDR3 consists of 15 residues. The CDR3 spells CASSQASGENYGYTF. DNA of the CDR3: TGCGCCAGCAGCCAAGCTTCCGGGGAGAACTATGGCTACACCTTC.

The genes are TRBV7-9 and TRBJ2-7; 14 bases line up with TRBD2. Trimming took 5 bases from V and 6 from J; bases not matched to a gene: 12. Germline V gene lookup returns CDR1 SEHNR and CDR2 FQNEAQ (reference sequence). This CDR3 region has 17 residues. DNA of the CDR3: TGTGCCAGCAGCCGCCGGGCCTGGGGACTAGCGGGAGCCGAGCAGTACTTC. Translation: CASSRRAWGLAGAEQYF.

The CDR3 is CASSDRDYSYEQYF. In DNA, the CDR3 is TGCGCCAGCAGTGATCGGGACTACTCCTACGAGCAGTACTTC. The rearrangement uses TRBV10-2 and TRBJ2-7; 7 bases match TRBD2. Germline V gives CDR1 WSHSY, CDR2 SAAADI. Germline trimming cut 3 bases from V and 0 bases from J; bases unmatched to any gene: 2. This CDR3 has 14 residues.

This rearrangement joins TRBV25-1 to TRBJ1-1; D gene ambiguous. This CDR3 spans 12 amino acids. Germline lookup yields CDR1 MGHDK and CDR2 SYGVNS. V gave up 5 bases and J gave up 0 bases, with 4 bases separating them. DNA of the CDR3: TGTGCCAGCAGTCCGTTGAACACTGAAGCTTTCTTT. This codes for CASSPLNTEAFF.

The CDR3 protein is CASSIGGGEQYF. Written as DNA, the CDR3 is TGTGCCAGTAGTATTGGCGGGGGCGAGCAGTACTTC. The V call is TRBV19, the J call TRBJ2-7, with 7 bases that match TRBD2. Per the germline V gene, CDR1 is LNHDA and CDR2 is SQIVND (reference sequence). V dropped 3 bases and J dropped 6; count of bases not matched to a gene: 2. The length of the CDR3 is 12 residues.

V gene TRBV10-1 combines with J gene TRBJ2-2, with 9 nucleotides matching TRBD1. The CDR3 spans 15 residues. Germline CDR1 WNHNN, CDR2 SYGVQD (reference sequence). V was clipped by 3 bases and J by 3 bases; unmatched bases: 2. The CDR3 nucleotides read TGCGCCAGCAGTGACCGGACAGGGGACACCGGGGAGCTGTTTTTT. It is translated as CASSDRTGDTGELFF.

The gene calls are TRBV11-2 and TRBJ1-1, with D perhaps matching TRBD1 (6 bases). Germline CDR1 SGHAT, CDR2 FQNNGV. Trimming removed 2 bases from V and 2 bases from J, with 12 bases in between. The CDR3 contains 15 residues. The CDR3 sequence is CASSLSPGANTEAFF. In DNA, the CDR3 is TGTGCCAGCAGCTTATCCCCAGGGGCCAACACTGAAGCTTTCTTT.

This chain uses TRBV4-1 with TRBJ2-7, with D possibly being TRBD1 (5 bases). The CDR3 totals 14 residues. With 4 bases removed from V and 3 bases from J, the gap between germline ends came to 13 bases. Germline values: CDR1 MGHRA, CDR2 YSYEKL. This chain's CDR3 is CASSPDSQLYEQYF. CDR3 nucleotides: TGCGCCAGCAGCCCCGACAGCCAGCTCTACGAGCAGTACTTC.

J is TRBJ2-7 and V is TRBV5-1; TRBD1 agrees at 8 bases. The CDR3 covers 16 residues. With V trimmed by 3 bases and J by 1 base, 9 bases remained unmatched. The germline V gene has CDR1 SGHRS and CDR2 YFSETQ. CDR3 sequence reads: CASSSTGQGYSYEQYF. The CDR3 DNA reads TGCGCCAGCAGCTCCACCGGACAGGGCTATTCCTACGAGCAGTACTTC. Combining the CDR3 with reference TRBV5-1 and TRBJ2-7 gives the whole variable domain KAGVTQTPRYLIKTRGQQVTLSCSPISGHRSVSWYQQTPGQGLQFLFEYFSETQRNKGNFPGRFSGRQFSNSRSEMNVSTLELGDSALYLCASSSTGQGYSYEQYFGPGTRLTVT.